This T cell receptor beta chain is from a study of blood T cell repertoires in COVID-19 (dated by TCRdb to about 2020). A note on the overall study: The collaborator samples originated in the United States, Italy and Spain and spanned the acute and convalescent phases of COVID-19. Where HLA class I and class II types were available, the types were taken from metadata supplied by the sample provider, not from assay-based typing. The prospective study material was composed of cDNA or gDNA derived from T cells, B-cell-depleted T cells, or PBMCs. Sample metadata almost always included a de-identified subject ID, COVID-19 status, age in years and sex. The repertoires were released in a freely available public database intended as a resource for research on the immune response to SARS-CoV-2. Subjects who had been exposed to COVID-19, were actively infected with it, or had recovered from it provided the deeply sampled blood TCRbeta repertoires that made up the dataset. Samples came from the ongoing ImmuneRACE study (first 160 participants) plus 1,254 subjects from 6 global collaborators.

Whole blood was collected in K2EDTA tubes by collaborating institutions according to the institutions' own protocols. For TCRbeta analysis, collaborators shipped samples in one of three forms: frozen whole blood, isolated PBMCs, or DNA extracted from either of those sample types. Paper-wide results and their limitations: Clinical and demographic metadata were provided uncurated, with the amount varying by source and participant.

Taken from cysteine to phenylalanine, the CDR3 has 14 residues. Only CDR3 DNA is held: 42 bases, read in frame from base 1. As encoded in the germline V gene (reference sequence), CDR1 is SEHNR while CDR2 is FQNEAQ. Between the V and J ends, shortened by 0 bases and 6 bases respectively, the junction contains 9 bases. TCRbeta CDR3 regions were amplified from genomic DNA using the immunoSEQ Assay, a bias-controlled multiplex PCR. On the study's bioinformatics: Within the assay, amplification of reference gene primers was used to estimate how many nucleated cells each sample contained. To quantify the absolute abundance of each unique TCRbeta CDR3 rearrangement, sequence reads were collapsed and filtered. Productive Simpson clonality was computed per sample as the square root of Simpson's diversity index over productive rearrangements. The source is immuneACCESS, and TCRdb retained only in-frame sequences with V and J called. Part of the clones is not carried over; for the studies checked, unresolved V genes explain less than half of this, and the remainder is unexplained. The V and J calls and clone size were taken over from that table, and D and trimming were inferred from the DNA. This sample lists 88,000 or so clones; roughly 80% were detected once. The ten largest clones add up to roughly 4.4% of the sample.

As to this clone: Which antigen it targets is not known. Qualities for individual bases were not recorded, and no much larger clone is one base off.

Input material: peripheral blood. The sequence was collected from a man aged 55 to 69 with acute or convalescent COVID-19. The chain is assembled from TRBV7-9 and TRBJ1-5; TRBD1 is possibly the D segment (5 matching bases). In nucleotides, the sequence is TGTGCCAGCAGCTTAGCGGGGCCCGTTCAGCCCCAGCATTTT. Its amino acids are CASSLAGPVQPQHF.